The 26 T cell receptor beta chains below come from one sample, sequenced in a study of blood T cells in healthy people across ages. Through a sample-barcoded 5' primer and a J-beta primer mix, a second PCR was run for roughly 7 to 11 cycles. TCRdb analysed the 5' RACE reads with MiXCR anew, one entry per CDR3 protein. The repertoire holds some 1,000,000 distinct CDR3 sequences, with roughly 24% as singletons. These records were also assigned to another study, of T cells of mothers and their children.

The sequenced material came from blood. The receptors shown here come from a girl between 2 and 10 years old in good health.

The chain carries TRBV5-8 and TRBJ2-3; D could derive from TRBD1 or TRBD2 (5 bases each). The CDR3 contains 12 residues. Deletions cut 4 bases from V and 14 bases from J, with 17 bases between. CDR1 SGHTS and CDR2 YDEGEE come from the germline V gene. The CDR3 region is CASSLRGPGAYF. The DNA for the CDR3 is TGTGCCAGCAGCCTTCGGGGCCCCGGCGCGTATTTT.

This clonotype has just a few counts. This rearrangement joins TRBV12-5 to TRBJ2-5, with 7 bases lining up with TRBD1. V shed 4 bases and J 3 bases; nucleotides not matched to a gene: 5. Germline lookup yields CDR1 LGHNT and CDR2 FRNRAP. The length of the CDR3 is 14 residues. Here the CDR3 reads CASGSRQGEETQYF. In DNA, the CDR3 is TGTGCTAGTGGTTCCCGACAGGGAGAAGAGACCCAGTACTTC.

This clonotype has just a few counts. The chain recombines TRBV12-3 or TRBV12-4 with TRBJ1-4; TRBD1 might be the D (6 bases). Between the trimmed V and J ends, which lost 3 bases and 4 bases, there was a span of 12 bases. There are 15 residues in the CDR3. The CDR3 DNA reads as TGTGCCAGCAGTTTCGTTGGACAGAATAATGAAAAACTGTTTTTT. It translates to CASSFVGQNNEKLFF.

J is TRBJ2-1 and V is TRBV7-2; D uncertain. The CDR3 totals 14 residues. Trimming removed 10 bases at V and 4 bases at J, with 17 bases between. The germline CDR1 and CDR2 sequences are SGHTA and FQGNSA. CDR3 amino acids: CATLRPGSYNEQFF. The CDR3 region has the DNA TGTGCCACCTTGAGGCCTGGATCATACAATGAGCAGTTCTTC.

This CDR3 is CASRRGPTTNTEAFF. The CDR3 bases are TGTGCCAGCCGGCGTGGTCCGACCACCAACACTGAAGCTTTCTTT. The chain couples TRBV27 to TRBJ1-1, with D unresolved. Germline values: CDR1 MNHEY, CDR2 SMNVEV (reference sequence). This CDR3 contains 15 residues. V shed 8 bases and J shed 2 bases, with 18 bases lying between them.

The chain has TRBV5-6 and TRBJ1-5; tentative D call: TRBD1 (5 bases). This CDR3 region has 14 residues. Trimming removed 3 bases at V and 3 bases at J, with 10 bases between. Germline CDR1 reads SGHDT; CDR2 reads YYEEEE. CDR3 in amino acids: CASSSGTYNQPQHF. The CDR3 nucleotides read TGTGCCAGCAGCTCGGGGACTTACAATCAGCCCCAGCATTTT.

Notes on this clonotype: Compared with germline, one end of the junction differs, possibly owing to a read error. V gene TRBV20-1 combines with J gene TRBJ2-3, with a possible D match to TRBD2 (6 bases). Germline V gene sequence: CDR1 DFQATT, CDR2 SNEGSKA (reference sequence). The length of the CDR3 is 15 residues. Here the CDR3 DNA reads TGCAGTGCTAGAGGAGGCGGGATATTCACAGATACGCGGTATTTT. Protein product: CSARGGGIFTDTRYF.

The V call is TRBV7-8, the J call TRBJ2-5; D remains unclear. The end of the DNA is better explained by TRBJ2-1, so the J call may be wrong. From germline, CDR1 is SGHVS and CDR2 FQNEAQ. This CDR3 is 14 amino acids long. CDR3 DNA: TGTGCCAGCAGCAGGAATAAGGACCGGGCTGAGCAGTTCTTC. Residues: CASSRNKDRAEQFF.

V and J are TRBV28 and TRBJ2-7, with a tentative D call TRBD2 (7 bases). The CDR3 contains 14 residues. V lost 2 bases to trimming and J lost 2 bases, with 10 bases between them. From germline, CDR1 is MDHEN and CDR2 SYDVKM. CDR3 amino acids: CASSLGGATYEQYF. Here the CDR3 DNA reads TGTGCCAGCAGTTTAGGGGGGGCCACCTACGAGCAGTACTTC.

V usage is TRBV7-6 and J usage is TRBJ2-5; 15 nucleotides align to TRBD2. The DNA end favors TRBJ2-7, so the J call may be wrong. This CDR3 is 20 amino acids long. CDR1 SGHVS and CDR2 FNYEAQ come from the germline V gene. CDR3 sequence reads: CASSLGPPRTSGRATYEQYF. CDR3 in DNA: TGTGCCAGCAGCTTAGGGCCCCCTAGGACTAGCGGGAGGGCTACCTACGAGCAGTACTTC.

The rearrangement joins TRBV29-1 to TRBJ2-2; D uncertain. In germline, CDR1 is SQVTM, CDR2 ANQGSEA. With 3 bases removed from V and 3 bases from J, the gap between germline ends came to 5 bases. The CDR3 covers 12 residues. In nucleotides, the CDR3 is TGCAGCGTTGAGCGATACACCGGGGAGCTGTTTTTT. It specifies CSVERYTGELFF.

This clonotype was seen only a few times. This chain uses TRBV24-1 with TRBJ2-2; D is uncertain. CDR3 length: 12 residues. The germline V and J ends were trimmed by 4 bases and 5 bases, with 4 bases remaining between them. Germline values: CDR1 KGHDR, CDR2 SFDVKD. Here the CDR3 DNA reads TGTGCCACCAGTGACAAAACCGGGGAGCTGTTTTTT. Translation gives CATSDKTGELFF.

The V call is TRBV6-5, the J call TRBJ2-1; weak D call: TRBD2 (5 bases). The CDR3 is 14 amino acids. The V and J ends lost 5 bases and 5 bases respectively, with 13 bases between them. The germline gives CDR1 MNHEY, CDR2 SVGAGI. CDR3 coding DNA: TGTGCCAGCAGTCCGCCCGGACTGAACAATGAGCAGTTCTTC. Amino acid sequence: CASSPPGLNNEQFF.

The rearrangement joins TRBV28 to TRBJ2-4; TRBD2 is a possible D gene (7 bases). V lost 7 bases, J lost 4 bases, and 20 bases lay in between. The CDR3 has 16 residues. CDR1 is MDHEN and CDR2 is SYDVKM in the germline V gene. CDR3 loop: CASKLGGLGGKNIQYF. The CDR3 bases are TGTGCCAGCAAGTTGGGGGGGCTAGGAGGGAAAAACATTCAGTACTTC.

The chain couples TRBV5-1 to TRBJ2-5, with D perhaps TRBD1 or TRBD2 (5 bases each). With the DNA end fitting TRBJ2-7 better, the J assignment may be wrong. The CDR3 is 15 amino acids. From germline, CDR1 is SGHRS and CDR2 YFSETQ. CDR3 region: CASSLAGPVPYEQYF. The CDR3 DNA sequence: TGCGCCAGCAGCTTGGCGGGACCGGTACCCTACGAGCAGTACTTC.

This clonotype turned up a few times. The chain uses TRBV27 and TRBJ2-7; D is tentatively TRBD1 or TRBD2 (6 bases each). Germline lookup yields CDR1 MNHEY and CDR2 SMNVEV (reference sequence). The CDR3 is made up of 15 amino acids. V lost 2 bases to trimming and J lost 4 bases, with 15 bases between them. CDR3: CASSLGGLAPYEQYF. CDR3 in DNA: TGTGCCAGCAGTTTAGGGGGCCTAGCGCCTTACGAGCAGTACTTC.

This clonotype was found once. V and J are TRBV29-1 and TRBJ1-1; D gene ambiguous. V was pared by 5 bases and J by 1 base, with 8 bases between. This CDR3 region has 12 residues. Germline assignment: CDR1 SQVTM and CDR2 ANQGSEA. CDR3 in DNA: TGCAGCGTTCCCGAGGGGAACACTGAAGCTTTCTTT. It yields the protein CSVPEGNTEAFF.

CDR3 in DNA: TGCGCCAGCAGGCAAGAGACAGTAGACCAAGCTTTCTTT. It specifies CASRQETVDQAFF. The V gene is TRBV5-1, the J gene TRBJ1-1; maybe TRBD1 (5 bases). The CDR3 consists of 13 residues. The germline V gene has CDR1 SGHRS and CDR2 YFSETQ. Deletions cut 5 bases from V and 9 bases from J, with 17 bases between.

V and J are TRBV5-1 and TRBJ2-7; TRBD2 might be the D (6 bases). Germline V lookup: CDR1 SGHRS, CDR2 YFSETQ. Trimming took off 4 bases at V and 2 bases at J, with 10 bases between the two ends. The CDR3 sequence is 13 residues long. The CDR3 DNA sequence: TGCGCCAGCAGCCGGGACTTCGCCTACGAGCAGTACTTC. It specifies CASSRDFAYEQYF.

Comment on this clonotype: At one end, the junction sequence differs from germline, possibly due to a read error. The rearrangement joins TRBV4-2 to TRBJ1-6; 11 bases are shared with TRBD1. The CDR3 has 15 residues. Germline V gives CDR1 LGHNA, CDR2 YNFKEQ. CDR3 sequence: CASGQPGQGDSPLHF. DNA for the CDR3: TGTGCCAGCGGCCAACCGGGACAGGGGGACTCACCCCTCCACTTT.

There are a few counts of this clonotype. Compared with germline, one end of the junction differs, possibly owing to a read error. The chain employs TRBV25-1 and TRBJ1-2; D is unresolved. The germline CDR1 and CDR2 sequences are MGHDK and SYGVNS. The CDR3 is 12 residues long. CDR3 residues: CASSEAAGGVAF. The CDR3 DNA reads as TGTGCCAGCAGTGAGGCAGCCGGTGGAGTGGCCTTC.

This rearrangement joins TRBV27 to TRBJ2-7; tentative D call: TRBD2 (6 bases). Trimming pared 5 bases from V and 1 base from J, leaving 15 bases between. The CDR3 is 15 residues long. Germline V gives CDR1 MNHEY, CDR2 SMNVEV (reference sequence). This CDR3 is CASSPDAGGSYEQYF. The CDR3 nucleotides read TGTGCCAGCAGTCCAGACGCCGGGGGATCCTACGAGCAGTACTTC.

A few counts support this clonotype. The CDR3 DNA follows: TGTGCCAGCAGCTTGGGGGGCGCGGGTCAGCCCCAGCATTTT. It yields the protein CASSLGGAGQPQHF. The chain combines TRBV7-9 with TRBJ1-5, with D possibly being TRBD1 (6 bases). V was shortened by 3 bases and J by 6 bases, with 12 bases between the two germline ends. Germline V lookup: CDR1 SEHNR, CDR2 FQNEAQ (reference sequence). The CDR3 sequence is 14 residues long.

The chain combines TRBV20-1 with TRBJ2-5; D might be TRBD2 (7 bases). The V and J ends lost 6 bases and 3 bases respectively, with 14 bases between them. Germline assignment: CDR1 DFQATT and CDR2 SNEGSKA (reference sequence). The CDR3 spans 13 residues. This chain's CDR3 is CSAHRAGEETQYF. The DNA for the CDR3 is TGCAGTGCCCACAGGGCGGGAGAAGAGACCCAGTACTTC.

A few counts support this clonotype. The V and J genes are TRBV4-1 and TRBJ2-5; 10 bases align to TRBD2. From germline, CDR1 is MGHRA and CDR2 YSYEKL. The CDR3 totals 14 residues. V dropped 1 base and J dropped 5; count of bases not matched to a gene: 1. CDR3 sequence: CASSQAAGGETQYF. CDR3 in DNA: TGCGCCAGCAGCCAAGCAGCGGGAGGGGAGACCCAGTACTTC.

The V call is TRBV28, the J call TRBJ2-1; no clear D. Trimming left V 0 bases short and J 0 bases short, with 6 bases between. Germline V gene data show CDR1 as MDHEN and CDR2 as SYDVKM. This CDR3 spans 15 amino acids. Here the CDR3 DNA reads TGTGCCAGCAGTTTATGGAGGAGCTCCTACAATGAGCAGTTCTTC. It specifies CASSLWRSSYNEQFF.